This T cell receptor (beta chain) appears in the sequencing data of a study of vaccination and CD4 T cells after COVID-19. General study results and limits: The study found that a median approximately 84% of reactive clones in convalescent patients appeared only post-vaccination.

The treatment was: approximately nine-day PBMC culture with coronavirus spike peptide pools or control peptides (ViraFEST assay). The Oncomine TCR Beta short-read assay was applied to DNA of cultured CD4+ T cells. TCRdb reanalysed the PCR reads using MiXCR and keeps one entry per CDR3 protein. The data hold under 15,000 distinct CDR3 sequences, with about 26% observed a single time. This clonotype was seen a handful of times. The target antigen is unknown. Trimming took 3 bases from V and 0 from J, leaving 17 bases between them. Germline lookup yields CDR1 LNHDA and CDR2 SQIVND (reference sequence). The CDR3 is 17 amino acids.

The sequence derives from a human donor with COVID-19. The chain couples TRBV19 to TRBJ1-2; no definite D call. The sequenced sample was cultured CD4+ T cells from blood. For the CDR3, the DNA is TGTGCCAGTAGTATTTTCGACCCGGGTCAAGCTAACTATGGCTACACCTTC. Amino acid sequence: CASSIFDPGQANYGYTF.